The entry below describes one T cell receptor beta chain. This sample is part of a study of technical replicates of blood from a few donors. Trimming took off 9 bases at V and 3 bases at J, with 11 bases between the two ends. The CDR3 sequence is 13 residues long. CDR1 is SGHTA, CDR2 FQGNSA, per germline. Profiled with immunoSEQ multiplex PCR; TCRdb holds only in-frame clones, not every one. The data show tens of thousands of clones, with 90% to 95% seen just once and around 0.4% held by the top ten. The chain uses TRBV7-2 and TRBJ2-2; possibly TRBD1 for D (5 bases). The sequenced sample was T cells isolated from PBMCs. This receptor was identified in a human donor in good health. The CDR3 nucleotides are TGTGCCAGGCCAGGGTCCTACACCGGGGAGCTGTTTTTT. Translation: CARPGSYTGELFF.